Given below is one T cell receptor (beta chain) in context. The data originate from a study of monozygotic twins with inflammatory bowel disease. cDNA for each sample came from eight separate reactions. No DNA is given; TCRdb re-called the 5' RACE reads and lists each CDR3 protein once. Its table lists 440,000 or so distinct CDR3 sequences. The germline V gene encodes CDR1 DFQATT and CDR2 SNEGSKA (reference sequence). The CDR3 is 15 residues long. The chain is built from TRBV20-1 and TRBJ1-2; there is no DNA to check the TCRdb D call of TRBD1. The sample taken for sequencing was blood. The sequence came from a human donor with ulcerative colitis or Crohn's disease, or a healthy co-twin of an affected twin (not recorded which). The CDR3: CSARPNSGQNYGYTF.